Presented here are 7 T cell receptor beta chains from one specimen sequenced in a study of blood T cells in healthy people across ages (dated by TCRdb to about 2015). Libraries came from 5' RACE. For sequencing, an Illumina HiSeq 2500 was employed. A second PCR of about 7 to 12 cycles was run with a J-beta primer mix and a sample-barcoded 5' primer. TCRdb reran the public reads through fastp at Q25 and MiXCR, keeping productive beta chains. Each CDR3 protein gets just one entry, which takes the most common genes and DNA from the rows behind it. The table for this sample lists over a million distinct CDR3 sequences; under 45% of them were counted only once. The ten biggest clones cover about 20% of the sample. Material for sequencing was blood. Source of these receptors: an older woman in good health.

This clonotype was observed a handful of times. The J gene is TRBJ2-7, the V gene TRBV20-1; D ambiguous. The CDR3 covers 13 residues. Trimming cost V 1 base and J 0 bases, with 7 bases left between them. Germline V CDR1 and CDR2: DFQATT, SNEGSKA (reference sequence). CDR3 sequence: CSARVAFSYEQYF. DNA of the CDR3: TGCAGTGCTAGAGTGGCGTTCTCCTACGAGCAGTACTTC.

This clonotype has more than one count but fewer than ten. This sequence joins TRBV25-1 and TRBJ2-1, with 8 nucleotides matching TRBD2. Germline CDR1 MGHDK, CDR2 SYGVNS. The length of the CDR3 is 14 residues. The V segment lost 4 bases and the J segment 6 bases; nucleotides outside the gene matches: 5. CDR3 coding DNA: TGTGCCAGCAGTGGAGTCGGGACTAGCAATGAGCAGTTCTTC. This codes for CASSGVGTSNEQFF.

The sample holds one count of this clonotype. Possible read error: a much larger clone is one base away. This rearrangement joins TRBV6-1 to TRBJ1-2; D call uncertain. The CDR3 has 14 amino acids. The germline V gene encodes CDR1 MNHNS and CDR2 SASEGT. With 1 base removed from V and 5 bases from J, the gap between germline ends came to 11 bases. This chain's CDR3 is CASSEGGAPYGYTF. As DNA, the CDR3 is TGTGCCAGCAGTGAAGGAGGCGCCCCTTATGGCTACACCTTC.

The chain couples TRBV7-9 to TRBJ1-1; TRBD1 aligns across 8 bases. Germline V CDR1 and CDR2: SEHNR, FQNEAQ (reference sequence). This CDR3 region has 15 residues. V shed 4 bases and J 2 bases; nucleotides not matched to a gene: 6. The CDR3 coding sequence is TGTGCCAGCAGCTCCCCGGACAGGGCCAACACTGAAGCTTTCTTT. Amino acids: CASSSPDRANTEAFF.

This clonotype was observed a handful of times. The chain carries TRBV7-2 and TRBJ1-2, with D possibly TRBD1 on 6 matching bases. From germline, CDR1 is SGHTA and CDR2 FQGNSA. V was cut by 8 bases and J by 5 bases, with 15 bases left in between. The CDR3 totals 13 residues. CDR3 loop: CASAAGEGYGYTF. The DNA for the CDR3 is TGTGCCAGCGCCGCAGGGGAAGGGTATGGCTACACCTTC.

This clonotype has more than one count but fewer than ten. The J gene is TRBJ1-2, the V gene TRBV11-2; D is perhaps TRBD1 (5 bases). This CDR3 contains 14 residues. The V end lost 2 bases, the J end lost 5 bases, and 12 bases lay between the germline ends. Germline V gene sequence: CDR1 SGHAT, CDR2 FQNNGV. CDR3: CASSLNPGKYGYTF. In nucleotides, the CDR3 is TGTGCCAGCAGCTTAAATCCAGGGAAATATGGCTACACCTTC. The full variable domain, in which reference TRBV11-2 and TRBJ1-2 provide the parts outside the CDR3, is EAGVAQSPRYKIIEKRQSVAFWCNPISGHATLYWYQQILGQGPKLLIQFQNNGVVDDSQLPKDRFSAERLKGVDSTLKIQPAKLEDSAVYLCASSLNPGKYGYTFGSGTRLTVV.

This clonotype was recorded many times. The CDR3 DNA reads as TGTGCCAGCAGCACAAGCGGGAGAGGGTTCTTTAGGTCCTACAATGAGCAGTTCTTC. As protein: CASSTSGRGFFRSYNEQFF. V gene TRBV7-8 combines with J gene TRBJ2-1, with TRBD2 matching 8 bases. This CDR3 region has 19 residues. After removal of 5 bases from V and 1 base from J, the junction contained 16 bases not matched to a gene. Germline V gene sequence: CDR1 SGHVS, CDR2 FQNEAQ.